These T cell receptor beta chains were read from a single sample in a study of cytomegalovirus exposure and HLA in healthy donors. The protocol was immunoSEQ multiplex PCR, while the TCRdb copy is restricted to in-frame clones and leaves out a portion. The sample lists 100,000 to 150,000 clones, around 78% occurring once. Sequencing was done on a sample of PBMCs. These receptors came from a man in his sixties in good health and CMV-seropositive. Each CDR3 is given with its conserved first and last residue. D genes are given only for firm matches. Size is stated for part of the rows, as once, few or many counts, or as a class when the clone is expanded.

j_call d_call clone_size v_call cdr3_aa cdr3_nt
TRBJ1-6 - - TRBV2 CASSRQENSPLHF TGTGCCAGCAGTAGACAGGAGAATTCACCCCTCCACTTT
TRBJ1-1 - few TRBV2 CASVGDSMNTEAFF TGTGCCAGCGTTGGAGACAGCATGAACACTGAAGCTTTCTTT
TRBJ2-1 TRBD2 - TRBV19 CASSPQAGVDNEQFF TGTGCCAGCAGCCCCCAAGCGGGGGTAGACAATGAGCAGTTCTTC
TRBJ2-5 TRBD2 - TRBV28 CASSPQLGPGGETQYF TGTGCCAGCAGCCCACAATTAGGGCCGGGGGGAGAGACCCAGTACTTC
TRBJ1-4 - - TRBV7-2 CASSLEARSEKLFF TGTGCCAGCAGCTTAGAAGCCAGGTCGGAAAAACTGTTTTTT
TRBJ2-1 TRBD2 once TRBV7-9 CASHSTSGAYNEQFF TGTGCCAGCCATTCGACTAGCGGGGCCTACAATGAGCAGTTCTTC
TRBJ1-5 - - TRBV10-2 CASSEQGINQPQHF TGCGCCAGCAGCGAACAGGGTATCAATCAGCCCCAGCATTTT
TRBJ2-3 TRBD2 few TRBV4-2 CASSQGRGAGTQYF TGTGCCAGCAGCCAAGGGCGGGGGGCGGGGACGCAGTATTTT
TRBJ1-1 TRBD1 few TRBV5-1 CASSLQGLPNTEAFF TGCGCCAGCAGCCTACAGGGGCTCCCGAACACTGAAGCTTTCTTT
TRBJ1-5 - - TRBV28 CASSLWEGQGNQPQHF TGTGCCAGCAGTTTGTGGGAGGGCCAGGGCAATCAGCCCCAGCATTTT
TRBJ1-1 - - TRBV12-2 CASRLKTGVDTEAFF TGTGCAAGTCGCTTAAAGACAGGGGTGGACACTGAAGCTTTCTTT
TRBJ2-2 TRBD1 - TRBV6-5 CASRRQGSGGELFF TGTGCCAGCAGAAGACAGGGTAGTGGCGGGGAGCTGTTTTTT
TRBJ1-4 - - TRBV19 CASSMTLGTDVRGKLFF TGTGCCAGTAGTATGACCCTCGGGACGGATGTCCGGGGGAAACTGTTTTTT
TRBJ2-4 TRBD1 - TRBV30 CAWGDGQGDIQYF TGTGCCTGGGGGGATGGACAGGGGGACATTCAGTACTTC
TRBJ2-1 TRBD2 - TRBV7-9 CASSPGTSGGAKQFF TGTGCCAGCAGCCCGGGGACTAGCGGGGGGGCCAAGCAGTTCTTC
TRBJ1-6 - - TRBV2 CASSVQGGYSPLHF TGTGCCAGCAGTGTCCAGGGAGGCTATTCACCCCTCCACTTT
TRBJ1-1 - few TRBV6-6 CASSAPGGHTEAFF TGTGCCAGCAGCGCCCCCGGAGGGCACACTGAAGCTTTCTTT
TRBJ1-5 TRBD1 few TRBV27 CASSPGGRQPQHF TGTGCCAGCAGCCCAGGGGGCCGACAGCCCCAGCATTTT
TRBJ1-1 - - TRBV6-6 CASTEQGNTEAFF TGTGCCAGCACAGAACAGGGGAACACTGAAGCTTTCTTT
TRBJ1-1 - few TRBV10-2 CASSVMGGCEAFF TGCGCCAGCAGTGTGATGGGAGGGTGTGAAGCTTTCTTT
TRBJ2-7 TRBD1 few TRBV16 CASSRGQRGEQYF TGTGCCAGCAGCCGGGGACAGCGAGGGGAGCAGTACTTC
TRBJ1-1 - - TRBV30 CAWRQGSSEAFF TGTGCCTGGAGGCAGGGGAGTTCTGAAGCTTTCTTT
TRBJ1-5 - - TRBV5-5 CASSFGSGNQPQHF TGTGCCAGCAGCTTTGGTTCGGGAAATCAGCCCCAGCATTTT
TRBJ2-2 TRBD1 once TRBV19 CASSDRDTGELFF TGTGCCAGTAGTGACAGGGACACCGGGGAGCTGTTTTTT
TRBJ2-2 - - TRBV4-2 CASSQAQMNTGELFF TGTGCCAGCAGCCAAGCACAGATGAACACCGGGGAGCTGTTTTTT
TRBJ1-5 - - TRBV5-1 CASSLGGPGRQPQHF TGCGCCAGCAGCTTGGGGGGTCCCGGGAGACAGCCCCAGCATTTT
TRBJ2-7 - - TRBV5-1 CASSSQTGSEQYF TGCGCCAGCAGCTCTCAAACAGGGTCCGAGCAGTACTTC
TRBJ2-5 - - TRBV7-9 CSSTPGQETQYF TGTTCCAGCACACCGGGCCAAGAGACCCAGTACTTC
TRBJ2-5 - - TRBV6-1 CASSDPGLGGKTQYF TGTGCCAGCAGTGACCCGGGACTTGGAGGAAAGACCCAGTACTTC
TRBJ1-1 - - TRBV19 CASSINTGGEAFF TGTGCCAGTAGTATTAACACGGGGGGTGAAGCTTTCTTT
TRBJ1-4 - - TRBV2 CASSDTRYKLFF TGTGCCAGCAGTGATACAAGATATAAACTGTTTTTT
TRBJ2-5 TRBD2 - TRBV5-1 CASSLSSGAEETQYF TGCGCCAGCAGCTTGAGTAGCGGGGCCGAAGAGACCCAGTACTTC
TRBJ1-1 TRBD1 - TRBV18 CASSPMQGETEAFF TGTGCCAGCTCCCCAATGCAGGGGGAGACTGAAGCTTTCTTT
TRBJ2-7 TRBD1 few TRBV28 CASSRDSPYEQYF TGTGCCAGCAGCCGGGACAGCCCCTACGAGCAGTACTTC
TRBJ2-3 TRBD2 - TRBV23-1 CASSPGGLGDTQYF TGCGCCAGCAGTCCGGGGGGGTTAGGAGATACGCAGTATTTT
TRBJ2-2 TRBD1 - TRBV2 CASSGPQGYTGELFF TGTGCCAGCAGTGGGCCACAGGGGTATACCGGGGAGCTGTTTTTT
TRBJ2-5 TRBD2 - TRBV5-4 CASSLKDSGGSRETQYF TGTGCCAGCAGCTTGAAGGATAGCGGGGGCTCCCGAGAGACCCAGTACTTC
TRBJ1-1 - - TRBV27 CASSDYNQFEAFF TGTGCCAGCAGTGACTATAATCAGTTCGAAGCTTTCTTT
TRBJ2-3 - once TRBV5-8 CASSLFGTSTDTQYF TGTGCCAGCAGCTTATTTGGGACTAGCACAGATACGCAGTATTTT
TRBJ1-1 TRBD1 - TRBV30 CAWKTGGGTEAFF TGTGCCTGGAAAACAGGGGGCGGGACTGAAGCTTTCTTT
TRBJ1-1 - - TRBV16 CASSQFRGTEAFF TGTGCCAGCAGCCAATTTCGGGGCACTGAAGCTTTCTTT
TRBJ1-2 TRBD1 - TRBV29-1 CSVELQGAHGYTF TGCAGCGTTGAACTCCAGGGGGCGCACGGCTACACCTTC
TRBJ2-7 - - TRBV2 CARKSGEGPYEQYF TGTGCCAGGAAATCCGGGGAAGGGCCTTACGAGCAGTACTTC
TRBJ1-4 TRBD1 few TRBV11-2 CASSLRTGSHEKLFF TGTGCCAGCAGCCTACGGACAGGGAGTCACGAAAAACTGTTTTTT
TRBJ1-1 - - TRBV7-9 CASSFEARGNTEAFF TGTGCCAGCAGCTTCGAGGCCAGGGGGAACACTGAAGCTTTCTTT
TRBJ2-7 - - TRBV7-9 CASSLGGPVYEQYF TGTGCCAGCAGCTTAGGGGGGCCCGTATACGAGCAGTACTTC
TRBJ2-1 TRBD1 - TRBV27 CASSFLGTGWVLDNEQFF TGTGCCAGCAGTTTTCTTGGGACAGGGTGGGTTTTAGACAATGAGCAGTTCTTC
TRBJ2-1 - many TRBV23-1 CATLPGTGTRSYNEQFF TGCGCCACCCTCCCGGGGACTGGGACTCGGTCCTACAATGAGCAGTTCTTC
TRBJ2-7 - - TRBV7-8 CASSFGGSSSYEQYF TGTGCCAGCAGCTTTGGGGGCTCGAGCTCCTACGAGCAGTACTTC